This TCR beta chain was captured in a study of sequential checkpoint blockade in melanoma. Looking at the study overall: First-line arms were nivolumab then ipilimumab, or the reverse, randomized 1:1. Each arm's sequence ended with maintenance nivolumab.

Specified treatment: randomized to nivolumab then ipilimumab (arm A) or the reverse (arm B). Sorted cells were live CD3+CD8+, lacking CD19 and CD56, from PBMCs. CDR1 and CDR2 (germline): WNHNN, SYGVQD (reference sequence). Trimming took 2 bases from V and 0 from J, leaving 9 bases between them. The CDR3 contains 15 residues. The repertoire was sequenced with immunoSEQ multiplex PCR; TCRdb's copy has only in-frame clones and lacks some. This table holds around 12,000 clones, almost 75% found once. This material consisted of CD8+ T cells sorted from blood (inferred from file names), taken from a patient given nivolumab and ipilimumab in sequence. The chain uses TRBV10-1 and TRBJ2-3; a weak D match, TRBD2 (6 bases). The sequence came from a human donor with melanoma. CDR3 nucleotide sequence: TGCGCCAGCAGTGAGCCTAGCGATAGCACAGATACGCAGTATTTT. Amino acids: CASSEPSDSTDTQYF.